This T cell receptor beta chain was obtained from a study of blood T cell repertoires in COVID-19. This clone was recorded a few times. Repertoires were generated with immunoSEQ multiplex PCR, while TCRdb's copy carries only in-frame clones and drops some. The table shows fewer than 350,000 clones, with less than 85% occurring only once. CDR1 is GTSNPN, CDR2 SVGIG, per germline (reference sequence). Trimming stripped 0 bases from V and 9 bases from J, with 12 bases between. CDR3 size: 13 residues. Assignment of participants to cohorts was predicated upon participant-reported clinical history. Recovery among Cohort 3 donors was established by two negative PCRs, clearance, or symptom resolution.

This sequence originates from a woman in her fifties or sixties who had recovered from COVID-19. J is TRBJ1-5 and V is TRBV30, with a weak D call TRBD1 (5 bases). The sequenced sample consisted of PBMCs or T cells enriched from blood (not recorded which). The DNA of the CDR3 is TGTGCCTGGAGTGTCGAAGGGAGGGGGCCCCAGCATTTT. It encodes CAWSVEGRGPQHF.